The present T cell receptor beta chain was sequenced within a study of T cell repertoires in cytomegalovirus infection. As for the study in general: CMV infection together with matching HLA type was indicated by public TCR beta signatures. Study-level findings and limits: The ex vivo response was dominated by HLA-C-restricted CMV-specific TCR beta clonotypes. Identification of carriers of CMV plus the relevant HLA was achieved through cumulative public TCR beta family frequency.

J was trimmed by 5 bases and V by 4 bases; bases with no gene match: 5. The length of the CDR3 is 15 residues. CDR1 and CDR2 from the germline V gene are MDHEN and SYDVKM. Concerning this clonotype: Its antigen is not identified.

TCRdb ran MiXCR on the reads and lists one entry per CDR3 protein. The table has about 230,000 distinct CDR3 sequences, approximately 24% seen once. The sample taken for sequencing was CD8+ T cells from PBMCs. The sequence was obtained from a human donor in good health (CMV status not recorded). Some clones in this sample may be carry-over from other donors' samples. The V gene is TRBV28, the J gene TRBJ1-5, with 10 bases matching TRBD1. The CDR3: CASSWGTGEYQPQHF. The CDR3 DNA reads TGTGCCAGCAGTTGGGGGACAGGGGAGTATCAGCCCCAGCATTTT.